This T cell receptor beta chain was sequenced in a study of T cell responses to AZD1222 COVID-19 vaccine. Study-wide findings and caveats: There were mostly white British donors and more females than males, and clonal diversity was possibly underestimated. Two doses of AZD1222 preceded a rise in Spike-specific TCR breadth and depth. CD4 TCRs covered the whole spike, strongest at regions 160-218 and 743-854.

Remarks on this clone: The antigen is undetermined.

The CDR3 is made up of 14 amino acids. Germline assignment: CDR1 GTSNPN and CDR2 SVGIG (reference sequence). V lost 4 bases and J lost 8, with 17 bases in between. Assay used: immunoSEQ multiplex PCR; TCRdb lists only in-frame clones, some missing. Of about 83,000 clones listed, around nine tenths are singletons. The chain recombines TRBV30 with TRBJ1-4; TRBD1 is a possible D gene (5 bases). This TCR derives from an adult in good health. This specimen consisted of peripheral blood, obtained on day 0 of MenACWY control vaccination. CDR3 region: CAWTRANPREKLFF. The CDR3, as DNA: TGTGCCTGGACCAGGGCGAACCCTCGGGAAAAACTGTTTTTT.